This is a list of T cell receptor beta chains from one sample in a study of OX40 agonist ivuxolimab in advanced cancers. Assay used: immunoSEQ multiplex PCR; TCRdb lists only in-frame clones, some missing. Of some 25,000 clones listed, over 80% are singletons. The sample was CD4+ or CD8+ T cells sorted from blood, taken in a trial of the OX40 agonist ivuxolimab. Every receptor here comes from an adult with an advanced solid tumor such as melanoma, head and neck, liver or kidney cancer. Each CDR3 is given with its conserved first and last residue. A D gene is named only where the DNA matches it firmly. Size is stated for part of the rows, as once, few or many counts, or as a class when the clone is expanded.

J,D,V,size,DNA,CDR3
TRBJ2-3,TRBD2,TRBV9,-,TGTGCCAGCAGCGTAGGGGGACTAGCGGGAATTTCAGATACGCAGTATTTT,CASSVGGLAGISDTQYF
TRBJ2-2,-,TRBV11-2,few,TGTGCCAGCAGCCCCGCCTCTCGGCTGTTTTTT,CASSPASRLFF
TRBJ2-7,-,TRBV11-2,once,TGTGCCAGCAGCTTAGGTTGGGGCACCTCCTACGGGCAGTACTTC,CASSLGWGTSYGQYF
TRBJ1-5,TRBD1,TRBV27,-,TGTGCCAGCAGTCAAACAGGGGGCGGATATCAGCCCCAGCATTTT,CASSQTGGGYQPQHF
TRBJ2-2,-,TRBV7-7,few,TGTGCCAGCACCCAGTCGGGCAGGGGCACCGGGGAGCTGTTTTTT,CASTQSGRGTGELFF
TRBJ1-5,-,TRBV28,few,TGTGCCAGCATCCCTCTGGGGGGTTACGGCAATCAGCCCCAGCATTTT,CASIPLGGYGNQPQHF
TRBJ1-5,TRBD1,TRBV4-3,-,TGCGCCAGCAGCCAAGTGACAGGGGCTAGCAATCAGCCCCAGCATTTT,CASSQVTGASNQPQHF
TRBJ1-2,-,TRBV5-5,-,TGTGCCAGCAGCTTGCCCCTCGGATCCGGCTACACCTTC,CASSLPLGSGYTF
TRBJ2-7,-,TRBV4-1,-,TGCGCCAGCAGCCAAGTAAAGTCGGGGATCTACGAGCAGTACTTC,CASSQVKSGIYEQYF
TRBJ2-3,TRBD2,TRBV6-1,once,TGTGCCAGCAGTGGATTACGGGGGGGTGCAACAGATACGCAGTATTTT,CASSGLRGGATDTQYF
TRBJ2-7,TRBD2,TRBV11-3,-,TGTGCCAGCAGGGGGACTAGCGGGATTTACGAGCAGTACTTC,CASRGTSGIYEQYF
TRBJ1-2,-,TRBV4-3,-,TGCGCCAGCAGCCAAGATAGGCATTATCTACCCCATGGCTACACCTTC,CASSQDRHYLPHGYTF
TRBJ2-7,-,TRBV13,-,TGTGCCAGCGGCCCAAGGGGACTCCCCGGGTACGAGCAGTACTTC,CASGPRGLPGYEQYF
TRBJ2-7,TRBD1,TRBV7-6,-,TGTGCCAGCAGCTCATGGACAGGGGACTACGAGCAGTACTTC,CASSSWTGDYEQYF
TRBJ2-7,-,TRBV5-6,-,TGTGCCAGCACTATACAGGGAATGGGATACGAGCAGTACTTC,CASTIQGMGYEQYF
TRBJ1-5,-,TRBV6-6,-,TGTGCCAGCAGTCCGACTCTTGAAGGGAATCAGCCCCAGCATTTT,CASSPTLEGNQPQHF
TRBJ2-1,TRBD2,TRBV18,once,TGTGCCAGCTCACCAACTAGCGGTAGCTCCTACAATGAGCAGTTCTTC,CASSPTSGSSYNEQFF
TRBJ2-7,TRBD1,TRBV30,once,TGTGCCTGGATTCGGACAGGACCCTACGAGCAGTACTTC,CAWIRTGPYEQYF
TRBJ1-5,-,TRBV5-8,-,TGTGCCAGCAGCCCGGATGGCAGGGGAATAGGCAATCAGCCCCAGCATTTT,CASSPDGRGIGNQPQHF
TRBJ2-2,-,TRBV9,-,TGTGCCAGCGACGGAGGGCGTAGCGGGGAGCTGTTTTTT,CASDGGRSGELFF
TRBJ2-7,-,TRBV27,-,TGTGCCAGCAGTTTACAGGCAGGCTACGAGCAGTACTTC,CASSLQAGYEQYF
TRBJ2-5,TRBD1,TRBV27,-,TGTGCCAGCAGTTTAACAGGGGACCGAGAGACCCAGTACTTC,CASSLTGDRETQYF
TRBJ2-3,-,TRBV15,-,TGTGCCACCAGCAGAGATCAAGGCAACACAGATACGCAGTATTTT,CATSRDQGNTDTQYF
TRBJ2-1,-,TRBV27,-,TGTGCCAGCAATAACCCTAGCCTCAATGAGCAGTTCTTC,CASNNPSLNEQFF
TRBJ1-1,-,TRBV12-5,few,TGTGCTAGTGGTTTGCTGTACCTCATCAGGGCCCCGTTTGTGACTGAAGCTTTCTTT,CASGLLYLIRAPFVTEAFF
TRBJ2-3,TRBD1,TRBV27,once,TGTGCCAGCAGTTCTGGACAGGGGAACACAGATACGCAGTATTTT,CASSSGQGNTDTQYF
TRBJ2-3,TRBD2,TRBV9,-,TGTGCCAGCAGCGCAGGGACTAGCGGGAGCACAGATACGCAGTATTTT,CASSAGTSGSTDTQYF
TRBJ1-2,-,TRBV4-3,-,TGCGCCAGCAGCCAAGTCGATTTTGGGGGATCTAGAGGTGGCTACACCTTC,CASSQVDFGGSRGGYTF
TRBJ2-1,TRBD1,TRBV15,-,TGTGCCACCAGCAGTTACCGGGACAGGGGGAATGAGCAGTTCTTC,CATSSYRDRGNEQFF
TRBJ2-1,-,TRBV21-1,-,TGTGCCAGCAGCAAAGCCGGGACAGTGGGATACTCCTACAATGAGCAGTTCTTC,CASSKAGTVGYSYNEQFF
TRBJ2-1,-,TRBV5-6,-,TGTGCCAGCAGCGGGGGACTCCCGCGGAATGAGCAGTTCTTC,CASSGGLPRNEQFF
TRBJ2-3,-,TRBV5-1,-,TGCGCCAGCAGCTTGGCCAGTGGGGCAGATACGCAGTATTTT,CASSLASGADTQYF
TRBJ2-7,-,TRBV5-6,-,TGTGCCAGCAGCTTAGGACAATCCTACGAGCAGTACTTC,CASSLGQSYEQYF
TRBJ2-7,-,TRBV19,-,TGTGCCAGTAGTATAGTACGGGACACCTCCTACGAGCAGTACTTC,CASSIVRDTSYEQYF
TRBJ2-7,TRBD2,TRBV5-1,-,TGCGCCAGCAGCCCCGGCGGGGGGCTTTCCTACGAGCAGTACTTC,CASSPGGGLSYEQYF
TRBJ1-1,TRBD1,TRBV2,medium-sized,TGTGCCAGCTTAGGGGGCCATGCTTTCTTT,CASLGGHAFF
TRBJ1-5,-,TRBV9,-,TGTGCCAGCAGCGAAGGACAGAGCAATCAGCCCCAGCATTTT,CASSEGQSNQPQHF
TRBJ2-2,-,TRBV4-3,medium-sized,TGCGCCAGCAGCCAAGATCGCGCCGGGGAGCTGTTTTTT,CASSQDRAGELFF
TRBJ2-7,-,TRBV5-6,few,TGTGCCAGCAGCTTGGCCCTAGGACTTTACTCCGACTTC,CASSLALGLYSDF
TRBJ2-3,-,TRBV27,-,TGTGCCAGCAGTTTACAGGGGCTGGCAGATACGCAGTATTTT,CASSLQGLADTQYF
TRBJ2-5,TRBD1,TRBV5-1,-,TGCGCCAGCAGCTCGCGTCCCGGGACAGGGTCGAAAGAGACCCAGTACTTC,CASSSRPGTGSKETQYF
TRBJ1-5,-,TRBV28,-,TGTGCCAGCAGCCCCGGAGGAATTGGTCAGCCCCAGCATTTT,CASSPGGIGQPQHF
TRBJ2-1,-,TRBV4-3,few,TGCGCCAGCAGCCAAGACGGTCCCGGGGCCCCCTACAATGAGCAGTTCTTC,CASSQDGPGAPYNEQFF
TRBJ2-7,-,TRBV5-1,-,TGCGCCAGCTCTGGGGGGTACGAGCAGTACTTC,CASSGGYEQYF
TRBJ2-1,TRBD2,TRBV5-6,-,TGTGCCAGCAGCTTGGCGGTACTAGCGGGCCTTAGCTCCTACAATGAGCAGTTCTTC,CASSLAVLAGLSSYNEQFF
TRBJ2-1,-,TRBV9,once,TGTGCCAGCCCGTGGCACGACGAAGGCAATGAGCAGTTCTTC,CASPWHDEGNEQFF
TRBJ2-5,-,TRBV30,-,TGTGCCTGGAGAGGTGAAACAGGGTGGCGGGAGACCCAGTACTTC,CAWRGETGWRETQYF
TRBJ2-1,TRBD2,TRBV5-4,-,TGTGCCAGCAGCCCCTTCGCGGGAGGTAATGAGCAGTTCTTC,CASSPFAGGNEQFF
TRBJ2-1,TRBD2,TRBV30,few,TGTGCCTGGAGCCCGGGGACTATGCAGTTCTTC,CAWSPGTMQFF
TRBJ1-1,-,TRBV5-1,-,TGCGCCAGCAGCTCCCTCGGGGTGGAGGGCACTGAAGCTTTCTTT,CASSSLGVEGTEAFF
TRBJ2-7,-,TRBV18,-,TGTGCCAGCTCACCTCTAGGGTACGAGCAGTACTTC,CASSPLGYEQYF
TRBJ2-5,-,TRBV2,-,TGTGCCAGCAGTGCGTCGCGGGGCCAACAAGAGACCCAGTACTTC,CASSASRGQQETQYF
TRBJ1-2,-,TRBV5-5,-,TGTGCCAGCAGCTTACCCCAGGATTATGGCTACACCTTC,CASSLPQDYGYTF
TRBJ2-1,-,TRBV7-8,-,TGTGCCAGCAGCTTAGATAGGACAAACAATGAGCAGTTCTTC,CASSLDRTNNEQFF
TRBJ2-7,-,TRBV13,-,TGTGCCAGCAGCTTAGGCCGCTACGAGCAGTACTTC,CASSLGRYEQYF
TRBJ2-1,TRBD1,TRBV19,-,TGTGCCAGTAAAGGGGGGACAGGGCTATACAATGAGCAGTTCTTC,CASKGGTGLYNEQFF
TRBJ2-2,TRBD2,TRBV9,once,TGTGCCAGCAGCCCGGCTAGCGGGAGTACCGGGGAGCTGTTTTTT,CASSPASGSTGELFF